This TCR beta chain was found in a study of human T cells and chemical hapten exposure. Overall study: Weekly scalp doses of diphenylcyclopropenone were given to patients during the roughly 23-week study.

TCRdb itself ran the RACE reads through MiXCR, one entry per CDR3 protein. This repertoire shows under 450,000 distinct CDR3 sequences, 4.8% found once; its top ten account for approximately 2.5%. The time point here: patch test 1, 2 weeks after DPC sensitization. Treatment here: therapeutic diphenylcyclopropenone sensitization with weekly scalp DPC. Sequences were derived from whole blood, sampled in connection with sensitization to the hapten diphenylcyclopropenone (DPC). This receptor was obtained from a woman aged 50 to 60 with alopecia areata. Some clones in this sample may be carry-over from other donors' samples.

The CDR3 here is CSVQRNEQFF. The CDR3 coding sequence is TGCAGCGTCCAGAGGAATGAGCAGTTCTTC. The gene calls are TRBV29-1 and TRBJ2-1, with unresolved D. The CDR3 loop spans 10 amino acids. The germline gives CDR1 SQVTM, CDR2 ANQGSEA. V was pared by 6 bases and J by 7 bases, with 7 bases between.